The present T cell receptor beta chain was sequenced within a study of shared clonotypes between healthy human individuals. Study context: The study used three CD4 naive, three CD4 memory, two CD8 naive and one CD8 memory plate per donor.

At deep level, the assay was performed. Libraries were prepared by immunoSEQ multiplex PCR; TCRdb keeps only in-frame clonotypes and omits some of them. The sample yields 1.5 million to 2.5 million clones, 85% to 95% seen once. As defined, naive CD8 cells were CD45RO-negative and positively selected for CCR7, with terminally differentiated effector memory CD45RA+ cells excluded. Study-wide results and limits: The study found roughly 5% of naive CD4 clonotypes shared across a few donors. Clonotypes shared by all four sorted-subset donors had higher generation probabilities than non-shared clonotypes.

The ends lost 3 bases at V and 8 bases at J; junction bases unmatched: 4. Germline lookup yields CDR1 MGHRA and CDR2 YSYEKL. The CDR3 is 14 residues long. As regards this clone: Its specificity is unknown.

This chain links TRBV4-1 with TRBJ2-1, with 10 bases lining up with TRBD1. The receptor's source is a man aged 18 to 30 in good health. Sequenced input: naive CD8+ T cells sorted from blood. CDR3 nucleotide sequence: TGCGCCAGCAGCCAGGGACAGGGGATCGATGAGCAGTTCTTC. This encodes CASSQGQGIDEQFF.